A selection of T cell receptor beta chains follows, all from one sample in a study of molecular identifiers for immune sequencing clone quantification. Using its own MiXCR run on the PCR reads, TCRdb lists one record per CDR3 protein. The table shows 490,000 or so distinct CDR3 sequences, with over 20% occurring only once. Sequencing used naive CD8+ T cells from blood, with Jurkat cell RNA spiked in. These receptors were collected from a human donor in good health. Some libraries in this study had Jurkat cell RNA spiked in. Each CDR3 is given with its conserved first and last residue. A D gene is named only where the DNA matches it firmly. Only some rows state a clone size, as once, few, many or a class for expanded clones.

.	TRBJ2-1	TRBV4-3	.	TGCGCCAGCAGCCAAGGGGTATACAATGAGCAGTTCTTC	CASSQGVYNEQFF
.	TRBJ2-3	TRBV6-1	once	TGTGCCAGCAGTGACTACCCTACGGATACGCAGTATTTT	CASSDYPTDTQYF
.	TRBJ2-1	TRBV7-9	few	TGTGCCAGCAGTTCTACTAGTTTATTAAGCTCCTACAATGAGCAGTTCTTC	CASSSTSLLSSYNEQFF
.	TRBJ2-5	TRBV5-3	many	TGTGCCAGCACCCCTGACAGTCAAGAGACCCAGTACTTC	CASTPDSQETQYF
.	TRBJ1-4	TRBV7-9	many	TGTGCCAGCAGCTTGGCTGTCGGTGGCGTCGAAAAACTGTTTTTT	CASSLAVGGVEKLFF
TRBD2	TRBJ2-7	TRBV20-1	few	TGCAGTGCACTCACTAGCGGGGCGAGTTACGAGCAGTACTTC	CSALTSGASYEQYF
TRBD1	TRBJ1-1	TRBV6-2/TRBV6-3	few	TGTGCCAGCAGGGACAGGGGCGACGCGAACACTGAAGCTTTCTTT	CASRDRGDANTEAFF
.	TRBJ2-5	TRBV7-7	few	TGTGCTAGCAGCTTAATTATAGAAGAGACCCAGTACTTC	CASSLIIEETQYF
.	TRBJ2-7	TRBV20-1	.	TGCAGTGCTAGAGAACCGGCCGGGCTCTACGAGCAGTACTTC	CSAREPAGLYEQYF
.	TRBJ2-5	TRBV11-2	.	TGTGCCAGCAGCTTAGAGTACTACCAGGAGACCCAGTACTTC	CASSLEYYQETQYF
.	TRBJ1-1	TRBV9	many	TGTGCCAGCAGCGTAGGTTTGGTCACTGAAGCTTTCTTT	CASSVGLVTEAFF
.	TRBJ1-5	TRBV5-3	few	TGTGCCAGAAGCTTGGCCGGTAAGCCCCAGCATTTT	CARSLAGKPQHF
.	TRBJ2-5	TRBV6-2/TRBV6-3	few	TGTGCCAGCAGAGTAGATTTAGATCGGAAAACGCAAGAGACCCAGTACTTC	CASRVDLDRKTQETQYF
TRBD1	TRBJ2-5	TRBV27	.	TGTGCCAGCAGCGACGGACAGGGGGCTTGGGAGACCCAGTGCTTC	CASSDGQGAWETQCF
.	TRBJ2-3	TRBV4-3	.	TGCGCCAGCAGCCAGAACCGGGGCAACCTTCCTCTAACTAGCACAGATACGCAGTATTTT	CASSQNRGNLPLTSTDTQYF
TRBD1	TRBJ2-5	TRBV28	few	TGTGCCAGCACCACAGGGGGCTGGAGCGAGACCCAGTACTTC	CASTTGGWSETQYF
.	TRBJ2-3	TRBV6-1	many	TGTGCCAGCAGTGATTTGTACGGGGCTGAAGATACGCAGTATTTT	CASSDLYGAEDTQYF
TRBD1	TRBJ1-1	TRBV5-1	many	TGCGCCAGCAGCTTGTGGCCCCTCGCCGGACAGGGGGCTGAAGCTTTCTTT	CASSLWPLAGQGAEAFF
.	TRBJ1-5	TRBV6-2/TRBV6-3	many	TGTGCCAGCACCTTTCCAGGGGCAACGCAGCCCCAGCATTTT	CASTFPGATQPQHF
TRBD1	TRBJ2-5	TRBV7-2	.	TGTGCCAGCAGCTCCCCAGCAGGGGGTGGTTTAGGGACCCAGTACTTC	CASSSPAGGGLGTQYF
.	TRBJ1-5	TRBV20-1	many	TGCAGTGCGTCACAGAGAAATAGCAATCAGCCCCAGCATTTT	CSASQRNSNQPQHF
TRBD2	TRBJ2-3	TRBV5-4	.	TGTGCCAGCAGCTTGGGACTAGCGGGAGGTCCCGCAGATACGCAGTATTTT	CASSLGLAGGPADTQYF
.	TRBJ2-7	TRBV27	many	TGCGCCAGCAGCTTGGGTCTAACCTACGAGCAGTACTTC	CASSLGLTYEQYF
TRBD1	TRBJ2-7	TRBV18	.	TGTGCCAGCTCACCACCGGTAGGGGGCAACGAGCAGTACTTC	CASSPPVGGNEQYF
TRBD1	TRBJ2-7	TRBV27	few	TGTGCCAGCAGTGGGACCGGGACAGGGGGAGGGTACGAGCAGTACTTC	CASSGTGTGGGYEQYF
TRBD1	TRBJ2-7	TRBV29-1	.	TGCAGCGTCCAAGGACAGGGCAAGTACGAGCAGTACTTC	CSVQGQGKYEQYF
.	TRBJ2-7	TRBV20-1	many	TGCAGTGCTAGAGATATCTACGAGCAGTACTTC	CSARDIYEQYF
.	TRBJ2-1	TRBV7-9	few	TGTGCCAGCAGCTTAGACGTCAGGTTAAATGAGCAGTTCTTC	CASSLDVRLNEQFF
.	TRBJ1-2	TRBV12-3/TRBV12-4	few	TGTGCCAGCAGTTCGCCAGGGCACTATGGCTACACCTTC	CASSSPGHYGYTF
.	TRBJ1-2	TRBV7-8	.	TGTGCCAGCAGCCCCAGGACACTTAACTATGGCTACACCTTC	CASSPRTLNYGYTF
.	TRBJ2-7	TRBV12-3/TRBV12-4	.	TGTGCCGGCAGTTTTTCAAGCAGCACCGAGCAGTACTTC	CAGSFSSSTEQYF
.	TRBJ2-3	TRBV20-1	many	TGCAGTGCTAGAGACGCCGATCTAGCGACAACGCAGTATTTT	CSARDADLATTQYF
TRBD1	TRBJ2-3	TRBV5-1	many	TGCGCCAGCCGCTCAAGAGGGCAGGGGGTACAATCGTCCACAGATACGCAGTATTTT	CASRSRGQGVQSSTDTQYF
TRBD2	TRBJ2-5	TRBV19	few	TGTGCCAGTAGCCATGGACTAGCGGGGACATACCAAGAGACCCAGTACTTC	CASSHGLAGTYQETQYF
.	TRBJ2-5	TRBV7-9	.	TGTGCCAGCAGCTTATTAAGGACGTACGCCACAGAGACCCAGTACTTC	CASSLLRTYATETQYF
.	TRBJ2-5	TRBV29-1	.	TGCAGCGTAGATGGACCAGCGAGGCCACAAGAGACCCAGTACTTC	CSVDGPARPQETQYF
.	TRBJ1-4	TRBV6-5	many	TGTGCCAGCAGTTACGGGCTCCGCCCTACAACTAATGAAAAACTGTTTTTT	CASSYGLRPTTNEKLFF
TRBD2	TRBJ2-2	TRBV11-3	few	TGTGCCAGCAGCTTCGAGCGGGGGAACACCGGGGAGCTGTTTTTT	CASSFERGNTGELFF
TRBD2	TRBJ2-7	TRBV5-1	.	TGCGCCAGCAGCTTGGCTGGCGGGAGGGCAACCGAACAGTACTTC	CASSLAGGRATEQYF
.	TRBJ2-5	TRBV29-1	many	TGCAGCGTTTCAGGCGAAGAGACCCAGTACTTC	CSVSGEETQYF
TRBD1	TRBJ1-1	TRBV27	.	TGTACCAGCAGGACAGGGACTGAAGCTTTCTTT	CTSRTGTEAFF
TRBD2	TRBJ2-3	TRBV3-1	many	TGTGCCAGCAGCCAAGAGGGACTAGCGGCCACAGATACGCAGTATTTT	CASSQEGLAATDTQYF
.	TRBJ1-4	TRBV11-2	few	TGTGCCAGCAGCTTAGATGCCAGAGCAACTAATGAAAAACTGTTTTTT	CASSLDARATNEKLFF
.	TRBJ2-1	TRBV11-2	.	TGTGCCAACAGCCCCAGTTACAATGAGCAGTTCTTC	CANSPSYNEQFF
TRBD1	TRBJ1-3	TRBV11-3	few	TGTGCCAGCAGCCTGCACCCCGGACAGGGGGTATCGGGAAACACCATATATTTT	CASSLHPGQGVSGNTIYF
.	TRBJ2-1	TRBV9	few	TGTGCCAGCAGCGACGGGGGATCGAGGGGCGATGAGCAGTTCTTC	CASSDGGSRGDEQFF
.	TRBJ2-5	TRBV5-1	many	TGCGCCAGCAGACTCGGAAGCGAGACCCAGTACTTC	CASRLGSETQYF